These 32 T cell receptor beta chains originate from one sample sequenced in a study of cytomegalovirus exposure and HLA in healthy donors. PCR amplification relied on 60 Vbeta primers (plus 13 Jbeta primers). TCRdb's table, derived via immunoSEQ multiplex PCR, lists solely in-frame clones and lacks some. The sample has 110,000 to 150,000 clones, 65% to 80% seen once. The sequencing input was PBMCs. All receptors derive from a woman aged 50 to 60 in good health and CMV-seropositive.

The chain couples TRBV6-5 to TRBJ2-1; a weak D match, TRBD2 (5 bases). Per the germline V gene, CDR1 is MNHEY and CDR2 is SVGAGI. The CDR3 covers 15 residues. The germline V and J ends were trimmed by 2 bases and 2 bases, with 10 bases remaining between them. The CDR3 region is CASSYQQEAYNEQFF. CDR3 DNA sequence: TGTGCCAGCAGTTACCAGCAGGAGGCCTACAATGAGCAGTTCTTC.

Comments on this clone: Relative to the germline gene, one junction end is altered; a read error may explain this. This chain uses TRBV7-7 with TRBJ2-2; 8 positions match TRBD1. Germline loops: CDR1 SSHAT, CDR2 FNYEAQ (reference sequence). The CDR3 has 13 amino acids. The CDR3: CASSSGQGGELFF. The CDR3 nucleotides are TGTGCTAGCAGCTCCGGACAGGGCGGGGAGCTGTTTTTT.

V and J are TRBV7-2 and TRBJ1-5, with TRBD1 matching over 7 bases. The CDR3 has 15 residues. CDR1 and CDR2 (germline): SGHTA, FQGNSA. Unmatched junction bases numbered 9, after V lost 6 bases and J lost 4 bases. This CDR3 reads CASRFTRDRNQPQHF. The CDR3 DNA reads as TGTGCCAGCAGATTTACCCGGGACAGAAATCAGCCCCAGCATTTT.

The chain recombines TRBV5-1 with TRBJ2-7; 9 bases line up with TRBD1. The germline gives CDR1 SGHRS, CDR2 YFSETQ. This CDR3 is built from 14 residues. V was clipped by 4 bases and J by 2 bases; unmatched bases: 4. CDR3 protein: CASSRRTGAYEQYF. DNA for the CDR3: TGCGCCAGCAGCCGGCGGACAGGGGCCTACGAGCAGTACTTC.

The rearrangement uses TRBV19 and TRBJ1-5, with 10 bases identical to TRBD1. V gave up 4 bases and J gave up 4 bases; unmatched junction bases: 4. CDR1 is LNHDA, CDR2 SQIVND, per germline (reference sequence). The CDR3 is 15 amino acids. The CDR3 coding sequence is TGTGCCAGTAGTAGGGGACAGGGGAGGAATCAGCCCCAGCATTTT. This codes for CASSRGQGRNQPQHF.

This chain connects TRBV4-2 to TRBJ2-2, with D uncertain. The CDR3 spans 15 residues. Germline V gene data show CDR1 as LGHNA and CDR2 as YNFKEQ. V lost 4 bases and J 1 base, leaving 10 bases between the germline ends. This CDR3 reads CASSRSRVNTGELFF. The CDR3 nucleotides read TGTGCCAGCAGCCGGAGCCGGGTGAACACCGGGGAGCTGTTTTTT.

The V and J genes are TRBV5-6 and TRBJ2-7; the D gene is possibly TRBD1 (5 bases). Germline values: CDR1 SGHDT, CDR2 YYEEEE. The CDR3 runs 13 residues. V was trimmed by 2 bases and J by 6 bases, leaving 12 bases between them. CDR3 nucleotide sequence: TGTGCCAGCAGCTTTGGCAGGGTTAGCGAGCAGTACTTC. This translates into CASSFGRVSEQYF.

The chain links TRBV7-9 to TRBJ2-7, with a possible D match to TRBD1 (6 bases). V lost 4 bases and J 3 bases, leaving 10 bases between the germline ends. The germline CDR1 and CDR2 sequences are SEHNR and FQNEAQ (reference sequence). This CDR3 contains 13 residues. The CDR3 protein is CASSSTDSYEQYF. CDR3 nucleotide sequence: TGTGCCAGCAGCTCTACGGACAGCTACGAGCAGTACTTC.

The rearrangement links TRBV19 to TRBJ1-1, with a possible D match to TRBD1 (5 bases). V was shortened by 0 bases and J by 1 base, with 24 bases between the two germline ends. This CDR3 comprises 20 residues. Germline CDR1 is LNHDA and CDR2 is SQIVND (reference sequence). CDR3 bases: TGTGCCAGTAGTATAGACCCTTTACTGTACGGGGGACCGGAGAACACTGAAGCTTTCTTT. This gives the protein CASSIDPLLYGGPENTEAFF.

As concerns this clone: The CDR3 ends on some other residue instead of the conserved phenylalanine or tryptophan, so this is likely a read error. The genes are TRBV20-1 and TRBJ2-7, with D possibly matching TRBD2 (5 bases). Germline V lookup: CDR1 DFQATT, CDR2 SNEGSKA (reference sequence). Trimming shortened V by 6 bases and J by 1 base, and 7 bases separated the two germline ends. This CDR3 spans 11 amino acids. The CDR3 DNA is TGCAGTGCAGAGGGTTCCTACGAGCAGTACCTC. It yields the protein CSAEGSYEQYL.

This clone has just a few counts. The V gene is TRBV28, the J gene TRBJ2-7, with D hard to call. The CDR3 sequence is 14 residues long. V lost 5 bases to trimming and J lost 2 bases, with 13 bases between them. Germline V gives CDR1 MDHEN, CDR2 SYDVKM. The CDR3 DNA is TGTGCCAGCAGTGTGAGACCAGAGGCCTACGAGCAGTACTTC. This encodes CASSVRPEAYEQYF.

This chain connects TRBV5-6 to TRBJ2-7, with D perhaps TRBD2 (6 bases). The CDR3 covers 15 residues. The V and J ends lost 0 bases and 1 base respectively, with 11 bases between them. CDR1 and CDR2 from the germline V gene are SGHDT and YYEEEE. Here the CDR3 DNA reads TGTGCCAGCAGCTTGGTCATGCGGGGTTCCTACGAGCAGTACTTC. Encoded protein: CASSLVMRGSYEQYF.

The genes are TRBV7-3 and TRBJ2-3, with TRBD1 matching over 11 bases. The CDR3 spans 13 residues. Unmatched junction bases numbered 1, after V lost 1 base and J lost 10 bases. In germline, CDR1 is SGHTA, CDR2 FQGTGA. This chain's CDR3 is CASSLMGQGAQYF. The CDR3, as DNA: TGTGCCAGCAGCTTAATGGGACAGGGGGCGCAGTATTTT.

The chain uses TRBV7-2 and TRBJ2-2, with 8 positions matching TRBD2. Trimming removed 1 base from V and 1 base from J; junction bases left unmatched: 2. The germline V gene encodes CDR1 SGHTA and CDR2 FQGNSA. This CDR3 contains 16 residues. The CDR3 is CASSLGLAGNTGELFF. The DNA for the CDR3 is TGTGCCAGCAGCTTAGGTCTAGCGGGGAACACCGGGGAGCTGTTTTTT.

The rearrangement joins TRBV28 to TRBJ2-3; 9 bases map to TRBD2. The V and J ends lost 0 bases and 6 bases, in that order; junction bases with no gene match: 7. The V gene's germline CDR1 is MDHEN and CDR2 SYDVKM. There are 16 residues in the CDR3. CDR3: CASSLWTSGLLDTQYF. As DNA, the CDR3 is TGTGCCAGCAGTTTATGGACTAGCGGACTGTTGGATACGCAGTATTTT.

This clone has a handful of counts. This chain links TRBV5-3 with TRBJ1-2; D uncertain. TRBV5-3 is flagged as an ORF with uncertain function. Deletions cut 1 base from V and 4 bases from J, with 11 bases between. The CDR3 is 14 residues long. In DNA form, the CDR3 reads TGTGCCAGAAGCTTGTTTTGGAGATTCTATGGCTACACCTTC. Its translation: CARSLFWRFYGYTF.

This clone turned up a few times. V usage is TRBV6-5 and J usage is TRBJ2-2, with a tentative D call TRBD1 (6 bases). Trimming cost V 6 bases and J 2 bases, with 13 bases left between them. This CDR3 contains 15 residues. In germline, CDR1 is MNHEY, CDR2 SVGAGI. This CDR3 is CASSPGTPNTGELFF. The CDR3, as DNA: TGTGCCAGCAGCCCCGGGACACCTAACACCGGGGAGCTGTTTTTT.

This rearrangement joins TRBV13 to TRBJ2-3, with 8 positions matching TRBD1. Looked up from germline, CDR1 is PRHDT and CDR2 is FYEKMQ (reference sequence). The CDR3 is 15 amino acids. Trimming at V came to 5 bases and at J to 3 bases, leaving 7 bases not matched to a gene. The CDR3 loop reads CASSEPGGRTDTQYF. DNA for the CDR3: TGTGCCAGCAGCGAGCCAGGGGGCAGAACAGATACGCAGTATTTT.

The chain has TRBV7-8 and TRBJ2-3; 9 bases line up with TRBD2. V gave up 6 bases and J gave up 3 bases; unmatched junction bases: 7. The CDR3 is made up of 15 amino acids. Looked up from germline, CDR1 is SGHVS and CDR2 is FQNEAQ. The CDR3 DNA follows: TGTGCCAGCAGGTCGACGGCGGGGGGGACAGATACGCAGTATTTT. Translated, it gives CASRSTAGGTDTQYF.

This clone has only one observation. This chain uses TRBV6-4 with TRBJ2-1, with 7 bases that match TRBD1. The J segment lost 11 bases and the V segment lost 3 bases, leaving 10 bases of the junction unmatched. The CDR3 has 14 amino acids. Germline lookup yields CDR1 MRHNA and CDR2 SNTAGT. The CDR3 loop is CASSETADRDQQFF. The CDR3 DNA sequence: TGTGCCAGCAGTGAGACAGCTGACAGGGATCAGCAGTTCTTC.

This clone was observed a few times. The rearrangement joins TRBV5-1 to TRBJ2-3; TRBD1 matches at 7 bases. The V and J ends lost 2 bases and 3 bases, in that order; junction bases with no gene match: 3. Germline CDR1 SGHRS, CDR2 YFSETQ. There are 14 residues in the CDR3. The CDR3 sequence is CASSLGQDTDTQYF. CDR3 in DNA: TGCGCCAGCAGCTTAGGACAGGATACAGATACGCAGTATTTT.

This clone was found once. The rearrangement uses TRBV7-3 and TRBJ2-5; 7 bases match TRBD1. The length of the CDR3 is 15 residues. The germline V gene has CDR1 SGHTA and CDR2 FQGTGA. V was pared by 2 bases and J by 3 bases, with 6 bases of the junction left unmatched. The CDR3 DNA follows: TGTGCCAGCAGCTTAGCCGGGACAGACGAAGAGACCCAGTACTTC. Protein sequence: CASSLAGTDEETQYF.

The CDR3 loop is CASSRTGGHGELFF. The CDR3 region has the DNA TGTGCCAGCAGTAGGACAGGGGGACACGGGGAGCTGTTTTTT. The V call is TRBV6-1, the J call TRBJ2-2; TRBD1 aligns across 10 bases. Germline trimming cut 5 bases from V and 7 bases from J; bases unmatched to any gene: 4. Germline values: CDR1 MNHNS, CDR2 SASEGT. The CDR3 covers 14 residues.

The chain combines TRBV2 with TRBJ1-5; tentative D call: TRBD1 (5 bases). V lost 6 bases to trimming and J lost 1 base, with 13 bases between them. This CDR3 is built from 15 residues. Germline assignment: CDR1 SNHLY and CDR2 FYNNEI. CDR3: CASRTGLESNQPQHF. The CDR3, as DNA: TGTGCCAGCAGAACGGGACTGGAAAGCAATCAGCCCCAGCATTTT.

The chain joins TRBV18 to TRBJ2-2, with 9 bases that match TRBD1. Unmatched junction bases numbered 8, after V lost 2 bases and J lost 4 bases. Germline CDR1 is KGHSH and CDR2 is LQKENI. The CDR3 contains 17 residues. CDR3 region: CASSPEVQGAGTGELFF. The CDR3 DNA is TGTGCCAGCTCACCAGAGGTACAGGGGGCTGGCACCGGGGAGCTGTTTTTT.

This chain links TRBV6-5 with TRBJ1-2, with TRBD1 identical over 8 bases. Germline-derived CDR1 and CDR2 are MNHEY and SVGAGI. V was pared by 7 bases and J by 6 bases, with 7 bases of the junction left unmatched. This CDR3 spans 13 amino acids. The CDR3 DNA is TGTGCCAGCAAGCCGACAGGGGCGGATGGCTACACCTTC. This encodes CASKPTGADGYTF.

This chain joins TRBV5-6 and TRBJ2-5; no clear D. Germline CDR1 SGHDT, CDR2 YYEEEE. V gave up 4 bases and J gave up 1 base, with 8 bases separating them. CDR3 size: 13 residues. CDR3: CASSRDTQETQYF. DNA of the CDR3: TGTGCCAGCAGCAGAGACACCCAAGAGACCCAGTACTTC.

The V gene is TRBV28, the J gene TRBJ1-5; 9 bases map to TRBD1. The V and J ends lost 4 bases and 1 base, in that order; junction bases with no gene match: 11. Germline CDR1 and CDR2: MDHEN and SYDVKM. The length of the CDR3 is 18 residues. The CDR3 DNA reads TGTGCCAGCAGTTCCCTCCGGGACAGGGTTTTCAGCAATCAGCCCCAGCATTTT. Its protein product is CASSSLRDRVFSNQPQHF.

The V and J genes are TRBV4-2 and TRBJ2-5, with 11 bases matching TRBD1. In germline, CDR1 is LGHNA, CDR2 YNFKEQ. V lost 0 bases and J lost 5; bases outside the gene matches: 8. The CDR3 is 17 amino acids. Here the CDR3 reads CASSQDPRTGGGETQYF. The CDR3 nucleotides read TGTGCCAGCAGCCAAGATCCCCGGACAGGGGGCGGGGAGACCCAGTACTTC.

The J gene is TRBJ2-5, the V gene TRBV5-4; 13 bases are shared with TRBD2. Germline CDR1 and CDR2: SGHNT and YYREEE (reference sequence). V gave up 4 bases and J gave up 5 bases; unmatched junction bases: 8. The length of the CDR3 is 16 residues. The CDR3 loop is CASSHGLAGARETQYF. In DNA form, the CDR3 reads TGTGCCAGCAGCCACGGACTAGCGGGGGCCCGGGAGACCCAGTACTTC.

This clone was counted only a few times. This chain connects TRBV7-9 to TRBJ2-4; D unresolved. The CDR3 is made up of 14 amino acids. Trimming left V 3 bases short and J 0 bases short, with 6 bases between. From germline, CDR1 is SEHNR and CDR2 FQNEAQ (reference sequence). CDR3 in amino acids: CASSFGGAKNIQYF. The CDR3, as DNA: TGTGCCAGCAGCTTCGGCGGAGCCAAAAACATTCAGTACTTC.

V gene TRBV7-2 combines with J gene TRBJ1-2; 9 bases are a match to TRBD1. There are 16 residues in the CDR3. The trim removed 1 base at V and 4 bases at J, leaving 7 bases unmatched. Germline CDR1 reads SGHTA; CDR2 reads FQGNSA. The CDR3 coding sequence is TGTGCCAGCAGCTTAGGTGGACAGGGGTGGGCCTATGGCTACACCTTC. Encoded protein: CASSLGGQGWAYGYTF.